What follows are 8 T cell receptor beta chains derived from one specimen sequenced in a study of blood T cell repertoires in COVID-19 (dated by TCRdb to between 2020 and 2021). Library creation used the immunoSEQ multiplex PCR assay. TCRdb re-hosts the immuneACCESS table, in-frame sequences only. Its copies lack some clones; in the studies checked, an unresolved V gene accounts for under half of them, and the cause for the rest is not known. For this sample the table gives approximately 200,000 clones, of which 75% to 90% were detected only once. Together, the top ten hold less than 1.5% of the sample. The material sequenced was PBMCs or T cells enriched from blood (not recorded which). The receptors originated from a young man who had recovered from COVID-19.

This chain joins TRBV30 and TRBJ2-2; 8 nucleotides match TRBD1. The CDR3 covers 14 residues. The V gene's germline CDR1 is GTSNPN and CDR2 SVGIG (reference sequence). V was pared by 3 bases and J by 6 bases, with 6 bases of the junction left unmatched. The CDR3 reads CAWSGTGLPGELFF. As DNA, the CDR3 is TGTGCCTGGAGCGGGACAGGTTTGCCCGGGGAGCTGTTTTTT.

This chain connects TRBV27 to TRBJ1-5; 8 bases map to TRBD1. This CDR3 contains 14 residues. V shed 5 bases and J 5 bases; nucleotides not matched to a gene: 5. Germline CDR1 and CDR2: MNHEY and SMNVEV (reference sequence). CDR3 nucleotide sequence: TGTGCCAGCAGTAGGACAGGGCTAGATCAGCCCCAGCATTTT. It translates to CASSRTGLDQPQHF.

CDR3 nucleotide sequence: TGTGCCAGCAGCCAGAGACAGGGCACCCTCCACTTT. It codes for CASSQRQGTLHF. The gene calls are TRBV5-8 and TRBJ1-6, with 7 positions matching TRBD1. Trimming removed 4 bases from V and 14 bases from J; junction bases left unmatched: 6. CDR3 length: 12 residues. CDR1 is SGHTS and CDR2 is YDEGEE in the germline V gene.

The chain has TRBV6-2 or TRBV6-3 and TRBJ2-3; 15 positions agree with TRBD2. CDR3 length equals 16 residues. The junction had 3 bases not matched to a gene; V was cut back by 4 bases and J by 4 bases. Germline lookup yields CDR1 MNHEY and CDR2 SVGEGT. CDR3 sequence reads: CASSFGLAGGPDTQYF. The DNA of the CDR3 is TGTGCCAGCAGTTTTGGACTAGCGGGGGGGCCAGATACGCAGTATTTT.

V is TRBV24-1 and J is TRBJ1-5, with no clear D. The CDR3 runs to 12 residues. The germline CDR1 and CDR2 sequences are KGHDR and SFDVKD. Trimming cost V 5 bases and J 5 bases, with 6 bases left between them. The CDR3 here is CATSVSDQPQHF. The DNA for the CDR3 is TGTGCCACCAGTGTCAGCGATCAGCCCCAGCATTTT.

The chain is built from TRBV14 and TRBJ2-2; D is perhaps TRBD1 (6 bases). Trimming took 3 bases from V and 5 from J, leaving 13 bases between them. The CDR3 extends over 15 amino acids. Germline V lookup: CDR1 SGHDN, CDR2 FVKESK. CDR3 residues: CASSQLGTPTGELFF. DNA for the CDR3: TGTGCCAGCAGCCAGTTGGGGACACCAACCGGGGAGCTGTTTTTT.

This clone was observed a single time. V and J are TRBV2 and TRBJ1-5; D is ambiguous. The germline CDR1 and CDR2 sequences are SNHLY and FYNNEI. The CDR3 totals 14 residues. The V end was cut by 7 bases, the J end by 1 base, with 11 bases between. Here the CDR3 reads CASIRDGSNQPQHF. The CDR3 region has the DNA TGTGCCAGCATCCGGGATGGGAGCAATCAGCCCCAGCATTTT.

The chain is built from TRBV29-1 and TRBJ2-5; no firm D call. This CDR3 contains 13 residues. Trimming took 2 bases from V and 4 from J, leaving 11 bases between them. Germline CDR1 reads SQVTM; CDR2 reads ANQGSEA. CDR3 sequence reads: CSVELNRRETQYF. The CDR3 coding sequence is TGCAGCGTTGAACTTAACCGGAGAGAGACCCAGTACTTC. The full variable domain, rest sourced from reference TRBV29-1 and TRBJ2-5, is SAVISQKPSRDICQRGTSLTIQCQVDSQVTMMFWYRQQPGQSLTLIATANQGSEATYESGFVIDKFPISRPNLTFSTLTVSNMSPEDSSIYLCSVELNRRETQYFGPGTRLLVL.